The subject of this entry is one T cell receptor beta chain. This record comes from a study of OX40 agonist ivuxolimab in advanced cancers. Across the whole study: Ivuxolimab, which is an agonistic anti-OX40 (CD134) antibody, was administered to the patients. At 0.01 to 10 mg/kg, ivuxolimab was administered intravenously to patients every 2 weeks.

V dropped 1 base and J dropped 0 bases, with 13 bases sitting between them. This CDR3 contains 18 residues. Per the germline V gene, CDR1 is MNHNS and CDR2 is SASEGT. The protocol was immunoSEQ multiplex PCR, while the TCRdb copy is restricted to in-frame clones and leaves out a portion. The repertoire holds roughly 60,000 clones, with about 86% as singletons. The chain joins TRBV6-1 to TRBJ2-6, with D unclear. The input for sequencing was CD4+ or CD8+ T cells sorted from blood, taken in a trial of the OX40 agonist ivuxolimab. The clonotype originates from an adult with an advanced solid tumor such as melanoma, head and neck, liver or kidney cancer. CDR3 sequence: CASSEGQAPLSGANVLTF. CDR3 DNA: TGTGCCAGCAGTGAAGGGCAGGCCCCTCTCTCTGGGGCCAACGTCCTGACTTTC.